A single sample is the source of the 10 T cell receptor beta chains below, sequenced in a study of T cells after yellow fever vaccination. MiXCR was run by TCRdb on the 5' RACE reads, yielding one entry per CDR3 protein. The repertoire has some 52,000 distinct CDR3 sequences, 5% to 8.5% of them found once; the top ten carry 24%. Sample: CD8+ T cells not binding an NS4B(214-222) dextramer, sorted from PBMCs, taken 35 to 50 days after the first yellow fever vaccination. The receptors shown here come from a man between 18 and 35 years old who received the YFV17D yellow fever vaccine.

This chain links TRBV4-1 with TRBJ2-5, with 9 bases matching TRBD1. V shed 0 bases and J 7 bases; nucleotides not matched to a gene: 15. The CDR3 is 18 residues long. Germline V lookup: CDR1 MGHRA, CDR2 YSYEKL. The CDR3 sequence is CASSQDGRDRVRGPTQYF. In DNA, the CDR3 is TGCGCCAGCAGCCAAGATGGCCGGGACAGGGTGAGAGGGCCGACCCAGTACTTC.

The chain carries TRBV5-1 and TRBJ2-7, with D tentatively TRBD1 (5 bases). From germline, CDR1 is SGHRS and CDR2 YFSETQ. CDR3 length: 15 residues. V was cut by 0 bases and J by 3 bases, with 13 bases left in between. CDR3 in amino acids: CASSLEVTVDYEQYF. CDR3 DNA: TGCGCCAGCAGCTTGGAAGTGACAGTCGACTACGAGCAGTACTTC.

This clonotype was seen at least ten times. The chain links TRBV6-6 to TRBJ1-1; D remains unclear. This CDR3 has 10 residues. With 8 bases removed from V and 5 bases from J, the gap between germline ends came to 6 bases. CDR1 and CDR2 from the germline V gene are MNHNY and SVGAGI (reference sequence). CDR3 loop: CASESTEAFF. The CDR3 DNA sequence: TGTGCCAGCGAGTCGACTGAAGCTTTCTTT.

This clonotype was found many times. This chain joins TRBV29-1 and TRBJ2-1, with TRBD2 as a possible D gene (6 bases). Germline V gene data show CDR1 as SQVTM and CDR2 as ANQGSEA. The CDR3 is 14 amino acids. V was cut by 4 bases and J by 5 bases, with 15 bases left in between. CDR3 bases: TGCAGCGTTGGACGGCAGGGAGGTGACAATGAGCAGTTCTTC. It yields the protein CSVGRQGGDNEQFF.

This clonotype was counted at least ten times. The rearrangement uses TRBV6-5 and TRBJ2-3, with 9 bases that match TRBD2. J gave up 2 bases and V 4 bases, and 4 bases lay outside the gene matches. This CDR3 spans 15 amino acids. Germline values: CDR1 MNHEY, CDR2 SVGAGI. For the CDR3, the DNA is TGTGCCAGCAGTTCAGGCGGGGGGGCCACAGATACGCAGTATTTT. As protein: CASSSGGGATDTQYF.

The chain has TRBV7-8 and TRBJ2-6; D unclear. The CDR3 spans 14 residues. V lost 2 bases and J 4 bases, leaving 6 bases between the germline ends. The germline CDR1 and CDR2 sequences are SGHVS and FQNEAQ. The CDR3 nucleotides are TGTGCCAGCAGCTTACGGCGGGGGGCCAACGTCCTGACTTTC. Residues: CASSLRRGANVLTF.

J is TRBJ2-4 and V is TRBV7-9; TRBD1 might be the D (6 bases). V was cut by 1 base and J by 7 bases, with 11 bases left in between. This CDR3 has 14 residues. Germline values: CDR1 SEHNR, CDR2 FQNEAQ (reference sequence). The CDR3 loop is CASSLVQGTNIQYF. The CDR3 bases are TGTGCCAGCAGCTTAGTCCAGGGGACGAACATTCAGTACTTC.

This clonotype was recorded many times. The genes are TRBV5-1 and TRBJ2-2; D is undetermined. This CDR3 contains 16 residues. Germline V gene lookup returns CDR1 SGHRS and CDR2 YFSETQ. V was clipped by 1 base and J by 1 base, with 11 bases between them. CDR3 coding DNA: TGCGCCAGCAGCTTGAGGGCAACAGAGAACACCGGGGAGCTGTTTTTT. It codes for CASSLRATENTGELFF.

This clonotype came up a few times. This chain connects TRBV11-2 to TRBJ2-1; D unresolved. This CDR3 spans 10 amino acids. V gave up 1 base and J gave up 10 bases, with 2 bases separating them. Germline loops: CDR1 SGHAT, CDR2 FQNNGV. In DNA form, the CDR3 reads TGTGCCAGCAGCTTAGCCGAGCAGTTCTTC. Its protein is CASSLAEQFF.

CDR3 nucleotide sequence: TGTGCCAGCAGGCCTCACGATGGGCGGGAGACCCAGTACTTC. This encodes CASRPHDGRETQYF. The chain recombines TRBV5-5 with TRBJ2-5; D not certain. This CDR3 has 14 residues. The V end was cut by 5 bases, the J end by 5 bases, with 16 bases between. Germline-derived CDR1 and CDR2 are SGHKS and YYEKEE (reference sequence).